This entry concerns a single T cell receptor (beta chain). Germline V lookup: CDR1 MNHEY, CDR2 SVGAGI. The CDR3 runs 13 residues. V lost 6 bases to trimming and J lost 7 bases, with 15 bases between them. Starting 14 to 28 days after autologous transplant, ipilimumab 1 mg/kg was given. Through week 26, nivolumab 3 mg/kg IV was given weeks 1, 4, 7, 10, then biweekly. The data were taken from a study of ipilimumab plus nivolumab after autologous stem cell transplantation. About the study: Patients received a median of roughly 5 ipilimumab and roughly eight nivolumab doses. The myeloma group: high-risk transplant-naive, or relapse within 3 years after first autologous transplant.

Sequenced by immunoSEQ multiplex PCR; TCRdb stores in-frame clones only, minus some. The sample yields roughly 43,000 clones, about 88% seen once. The chain uses TRBV6-5 and TRBJ1-1, with D possibly TRBD1 on 6 matching bases. This clonotype was sampled from a male donor with multiple myeloma. The input for sequencing was PBMCs, taken in a trial of ipilimumab plus nivolumab as post-transplant consolidation. The CDR3 coding sequence is TGTGCCAGCAGCGACAGGTCCCCGGGTGAAGCTTTCTTT. Protein: CASSDRSPGEAFF.